This TCR beta chain was found in a study of CD8 T cells in Susac syndrome. Study details: When blood was drawn, the patients with Susac syndrome were therapy-naive, on corticosteroids, or on intravenous immunoglobulin alone. Study results and caveats: The CD4+ T cell repertoires in Susac syndrome were not clonally expanded.

Regarding this clonotype: Its antigen is not identified.

Per germline, CDR1 SGHRS and CDR2 YFSETQ. V lost 0 bases and J lost 2, with 9 bases in between. This CDR3 has 14 residues. An amount of RNA that ranged from about 0.45 to 1 ug was reverse transcribed with random hexamers. TCRdb recomputed calls from the immunoSEQ multiplex PCR reads with MiXCR, one row per CDR3 protein. The table shows roughly 150,000 distinct CDR3 sequences, with about 95% occurring only once. The sequence was obtained from a human donor with Susac syndrome. The rearrangement links TRBV5-1 to TRBJ2-7; D is ambiguous. The sequenced sample consisted of CD4+ T cells from PBMCs. The CDR3 bases are TGCGCCAGCAGCTTGGGGCGCTATCCCTACGAGCAGTACTTC. Its translation is CASSLGRYPYEQYF.